This TCR beta chain was identified in a study of vaccination effects on CD4 cells after COVID-19. Across the study: Two doses of either BNT162b2 or mRNA-1273 were given to each participant.

The protocol was immunoSEQ multiplex PCR, while the TCRdb copy is restricted to in-frame clones and leaves out a portion. The sample shows some 68,000 clones, 80% of them seen only once. Ahead of sequencing, the ViraFEST assay grew antigen-specific CD4+ T cells using viral peptide pools. When around nine days of culture had elapsed, CD4+ T cells were isolated. All vaccine recipients tested negative for nucleocapsid antibodies and had never contracted SARS-CoV-2 infection. Wells each received some 2.2 million PBMC, cultured with about 9.3 IU/ml IL-2 and 10 ug/ml peptides. Cultures got half-medium changes with IL-2 on days 3 and 7. Concerning this clone itself: The target antigen is unknown.

The study, taken as a whole, reports: Marked clonal contraction of infection- and vaccine-induced clones was seen late after vaccination.

The CDR3 is made up of 13 amino acids. Germline V gene lookup returns CDR1 SGHAT and CDR2 FQNNGV. The V gene lost 1 base and the J gene lost 0 bases, with 1 base spanning the gap. The sample was CD4+ T cells from PBMCs cultured with SARS-CoV-2 spike peptides, taken before COVID-19 vaccination. The origin of this receptor is a human donor who received a COVID-19 vaccine. V and J are TRBV11-2 and TRBJ1-3; D not resolved. CDR3 sequence (DNA): TGTGCCAGCAGCTTAGTCTCTGGAAACACCATATATTTT. Translated: CASSLVSGNTIYF.